This T cell receptor (beta chain) is from a study of cytomegalovirus exposure and HLA in healthy donors. Findings and caveats of the study: The study recorded over 150 TCR beta chains that were cytomegalovirus-associated. First-cohort TCR clusters tended to co-occur in the 95 to 150 validation repertoires, a later analysis found. Generally TCR sequences proved uncommon, though certain public TCRs appeared in numerous donors. The CMV antigen specificity of a few CMV-associated chains was confirmed through in vitro analysis.

Germline assignment: CDR1 MDHEN and CDR2 SYDVKM. This CDR3 is built from 15 residues. J lost 6 bases, V lost 6 bases, and 7 bases had no gene match. Data came from immunoSEQ multiplex PCR; TCRdb stores just in-frame clones and leaves some out. Altogether about 360,000 clones are present, 80% to 90% being singletons, with the ten largest covering roughly 0.83%. This clone came up once. The target antigen is unknown. Material for sequencing was PBMCs. The source is a woman aged 18-29 years in good health and CMV-seronegative. The chain carries TRBV28 and TRBJ2-1, with 11 nucleotides matching TRBD1. The CDR3 nucleotides read TGTGCCAGCAGGACCCCCGGGACAGGGGGCAATGAGCAGTTCTTC. It is translated as CASRTPGTGGNEQFF.